A selection of T cell receptor beta chains follows, all from one sample in a study of cytotoxic CD8 clonotypes in ibrutinib-treated CLL. TCRdb's table, derived via immunoSEQ multiplex PCR, lists solely in-frame clones and lacks some. The sample lists nearly 300,000 clones, roughly 76% seen once, with roughly 6% in the top ten. The specimen comprised PBMCs, sampled at disease progression, from a patient treated with ibrutinib. The receptor source for this set is a human donor with chronic lymphocytic leukemia. Each CDR3 is given with its conserved first and last residue. The order of the fields is V gene, J gene, D gene, clone size, CDR3 DNA, CDR3 protein. D genes are given only for firm matches. The size of a clone is reported for some rows only, either as once, few or many, or as a class for expanded clones.

TRBV15	TRBJ2-5	-	-	TGTGCCACCAGCAGAGATGCGGGACGAGAGACCCAGTACTTC	CATSRDAGRETQYF
TRBV5-1	TRBJ2-2	TRBD2	-	TGCGCCAGCAGCAATAGGGGACTAGCCCCTGGGGAGCTGTTTTTT	CASSNRGLAPGELFF
TRBV6-1	TRBJ2-5	TRBD1	-	TGTGCCAGCAGTGCGGAGCCCGGGCAGGGGGCGAGAGAGACCCAGTACTTC	CASSAEPGQGARETQYF
TRBV6-1	TRBJ2-1	TRBD1	-	TGTGCCAGCAGTGAAGCGCTTGGAGGACAGGCCTACAATGAGCAGTTCTTC	CASSEALGGQAYNEQFF
TRBV5-4	TRBJ1-2	TRBD1	-	TGTGCCAGCAGCTCGATGACAGGGGTGGGTTATGGCTACACCTTC	CASSSMTGVGYGYTF
TRBV5-4	TRBJ2-7	TRBD1	few	TGTGCCAGCAGCCGCTCTCGACAGGGTCCCTACGAGCAGTACTTC	CASSRSRQGPYEQYF
TRBV7-2	TRBJ2-1	-	-	TGTGCCAGCAGCTTAGTAGGCGTTGAGCAGTTCTTC	CASSLVGVEQFF
TRBV6-5	TRBJ2-7	TRBD1	-	TGTGCCAGCAGTCCCGGGACAGGAGTCTACGAGCAGTACTTC	CASSPGTGVYEQYF
TRBV23-1	TRBJ1-1	-	few	TGCGCCAGCAGTCAATCGGGCCCGAACACTGAAGCTTTCTTT	CASSQSGPNTEAFF
TRBV29-1	TRBJ2-2	-	-	TGCAGCGCCAAAACACCGGCGAACACCGGGGAGCTGTTTTTT	CSAKTPANTGELFF